This T cell receptor beta chain is from a study of CD8+CD57+ T cells in acquired aplastic anemia listed by TCRdb under 2018. Broadly, across the study: A mean of roughly 3.2 ug of DNA, ranging from roughly 0.18 to 30 ug, was extracted from sorted CD4+ and CD8+ cells. CD8+CD57+ expansion was defined as frequency above the mean frequency observed in healthy subjects.

Here is what the overall study found, with its caveats: CD8+ Simpson's diversity did not differ significantly between patients and healthy controls (P=0.060). Although 25 to 30 CD8+ CDR3 sequences were shared by patients and controls, these sequences appeared highly expressed in patients and within the immunodominant clones of patients.

Worth noting for this clonotype: This clone's antigen is unknown. The record has no base qualities; no much larger clone is one base away.

The patients picked for sequencing were ones in whom flow cytometry had shown an expansion of CD8+CD57+ cells. Severe acquired aplastic anemia was diagnosed in all patients according to International Study of Aplastic Anemia and Agranulocytosis and Camitta criteria. At the time blood was sampled, none of the patients had received any therapy. In the study, sorted CD4+ and CD8+ blood T cells from patients with severe aplastic anemia and from healthy subjects underwent deep sequencing of TCR repertoires. Patients were enrolled under clinicaltrials.gov protocols 00001620, 01623167, 00001397, 00071045, 00081523 and 00961064 in the USA. Ficoll-Paque density gradient centrifugation was used to isolate peripheral blood mononuclear cells. Before DNA was extracted, CD4+ and CD8+ T cells were sorted using either FACS or magnetic beads. V is pruned by 6 bases and J by 6 bases, leaving 7 bases of the junction without a gene match. The germline V gene sets CDR1 to SGHTA and CDR2 to FQGNSA. The cysteine opens and the phenylalanine closes a CDR3 of 15 amino acids. Solely the CDR3 DNA is kept, with 45 bases framed from the first base.

Genomic DNA was used as template for profiling of TCR beta VDJ combinations and CDR3 sequences. An Illumina HiSeq 2000 was the platform used for TCR repertoire sequencing. In the paper's pipeline: Repertoire assessment relied on Simpson's diversity index, CDR3 size and DJ length profiles, and TRBV/TRBJ rearrangement plots. The most abundant DNA sequence in the deep sequencing data was taken as the immunodominant clone. CDR3 amino acid sequences were screened for sharing across subjects and compared with published repertoires and the VDJdb database. TCRdb trimmed public reads at Q25 via fastp, called clones via MiXCR and kept in-frame beta chains. One record per CDR3 amino acid sequence lists the most common genes and DNA. TCRdb assigned the V and J calls; the authors' analysis was not used. The sample table shows roughly 280,000 distinct CDR3 sequences, and 50% to 65% are seen once. Of the sample, around 1.2% is held by the ten largest clones.

Source material: sorted CD4+, CD8+, or CD8+CD57+ T cells (not recorded which) from PBMCs. The source is a human donor with aplastic anemia. This chain joins TRBV7-2 to TRBJ2-2, with 10 bases matching TRBD1. The DNA sequence is as follows: TGTGCCAGCAGACAGGGACAGGGGTCTCCCGGGGAGCTGTTTTTT. Its amino acids are CASRQGQGSPGELFF.